Shown below are 7 T cell receptor beta chains from a single sample sequenced in a study of cytotoxic CD8 clonotypes in ibrutinib-treated CLL (dated by TCRdb to the early 2020s). Libraries were built with the immunoSEQ multiplex PCR assay. TCRdb obtained this table from immuneACCESS and retained in-frame rearrangements with V and J assigned. These tables miss some clones; where compared with another copy, unresolved V genes account for less than half of the shortfall, and the remainder is unexplained. Recorded for this sample are about 21,000 clones; 70% to 80% of them occurred a single time. 26% of the sample belongs to the ten largest clones. The sample in question was PBMCs, obtained before ibrutinib treatment. These receptors were obtained from a human donor with chronic lymphocytic leukemia.

The chain employs TRBV9 and TRBJ2-1, with TRBD1 identical over 10 bases. CDR1 and CDR2 from the germline V gene are SGDLS and YYNGEE. Trimming took 2 bases from V and 8 from J; bases not matched to a gene: 4. The CDR3 runs to 14 residues. The CDR3 here is CASSVGQGIHEQFF. The CDR3 DNA reads TGTGCCAGCAGCGTGGGACAGGGGATCCATGAGCAGTTCTTC. The full variable domain, in which reference TRBV9 and TRBJ2-1 provide the parts outside the CDR3, is DSGVTQTPKHLITATGQRVTLRCSPRSGDLSVYWYQQSLDQGLQFLIQYYNGEERAKGNILERFSAQQFPDLHSELNLSSLELGDSALYFCASSVGQGIHEQFFGPGTRLTVL.

This chain links TRBV5-1 with TRBJ2-3; D possibly matches TRBD1 or TRBD2 (5 bases each). This CDR3 is 15 amino acids long. Trimming pared 2 bases from V and 2 bases from J, leaving 12 bases between. The V gene's germline CDR1 is SGHRS and CDR2 YFSETQ. The CDR3 region has the DNA TGCGCCAGCAGCTTCCGAGGGGCTTACACAGATACGCAGTATTTT. It is translated as CASSFRGAYTDTQYF. The full variable domain, with the rest looked up from reference TRBV5-1 and TRBJ2-3, is KAGVTQTPRYLIKTRGQQVTLSCSPISGHRSVSWYQQTPGQGLQFLFEYFSETQRNKGNFPGRFSGRQFSNSRSEMNVSTLELGDSALYLCASSFRGAYTDTQYFGPGTRLTVL.

The chain carries TRBV7-2 and TRBJ2-7, with unresolved D. The CDR3 contains 14 residues. Trimming cost V 3 bases and J 0 bases, with 9 bases left between them. CDR1 and CDR2 from the germline V gene are SGHTA and FQGNSA. The chain's CDR3 is CASSLGSHSYEQYF. Here the CDR3 DNA reads TGTGCCAGCAGCTTGGGTTCGCACTCCTACGAGCAGTACTTC.

The chain uses TRBV6-5 and TRBJ1-2; the match to TRBD1 covers 7 bases. Unmatched junction bases numbered 1, after V lost 2 bases and J lost 7 bases. The CDR3 runs 12 residues. CDR1 is MNHEY and CDR2 is SVGAGI in the germline V gene. In nucleotides, the CDR3 is TGTGCCAGCAGTTACACAGGGGTTGGCTACACCTTC. Translation: CASSYTGVGYTF.

This sequence joins TRBV11-2 and TRBJ1-1; possibly TRBD1 for D (5 bases). Germline lookup yields CDR1 SGHAT and CDR2 FQNNGV. This CDR3 contains 13 residues. Trimming left V 1 base short and J 7 bases short, with 10 bases between. Here the CDR3 reads CASSLGRGDEAFF. CDR3 in DNA: TGTGCCAGCAGCTTAGGGAGAGGGGATGAAGCTTTCTTT.

This clone was detected only a few times. This CDR3 reads CASSLVEASVGELFF. CDR3 coding DNA: TGCGCCAGCAGCTTGGTTGAAGCTAGCGTCGGGGAGCTGTTTTTT. This chain joins TRBV5-1 and TRBJ2-2, with D possibly matching TRBD2 (6 bases). This CDR3 spans 15 amino acids. V was pared by 0 bases and J by 7 bases, with 13 bases between. CDR1 and CDR2 (germline): SGHRS, YFSETQ.

The chain uses TRBV6-4 and TRBJ2-1; TRBD2 matches at 7 bases. Germline CDR1 and CDR2: MRHNA and SNTAGT. The V segment lost 9 bases and the J segment 7 bases; nucleotides outside the gene matches: 15. This CDR3 comprises 15 residues. CDR3 region: CASSTYPGGINEQFF. The CDR3, as DNA: TGTGCCAGTTCAACTTACCCGGGAGGTATTAATGAGCAGTTCTTC.